This TCR beta chain is drawn from a study of human T cells and chemical hapten exposure. This sample's time point: pre-sensitization, week 0. Treatment here: therapeutic diphenylcyclopropenone sensitization with weekly scalp DPC. TCRdb used MiXCR to reprocess the RACE reads, holding one entry per CDR3 protein. This sample has a few hundred thousand distinct CDR3 sequences, with approximately 5% found just once. The CDR3 spans 18 residues. Germline V CDR1 and CDR2: SEHNR, FQNEAQ (reference sequence). With V trimmed by 5 bases and J by 2 bases, 7 bases remained unmatched. Sample: whole blood, taken in connection with sensitization to the hapten diphenylcyclopropenone (DPC). This TCR was recovered from a woman under 30 with alopecia areata. Some clones in this sample may be carry-over from other donors' samples. The chain is built from TRBV7-9 and TRBJ2-3, with 16 nucleotides matching TRBD2. CDR3 residues: CASSTGTSGGEPTDTQYF. CDR3 in DNA: TGTGCCAGCAGCACCGGGACTAGCGGGGGGGAGCCCACAGATACGCAGTATTTT.